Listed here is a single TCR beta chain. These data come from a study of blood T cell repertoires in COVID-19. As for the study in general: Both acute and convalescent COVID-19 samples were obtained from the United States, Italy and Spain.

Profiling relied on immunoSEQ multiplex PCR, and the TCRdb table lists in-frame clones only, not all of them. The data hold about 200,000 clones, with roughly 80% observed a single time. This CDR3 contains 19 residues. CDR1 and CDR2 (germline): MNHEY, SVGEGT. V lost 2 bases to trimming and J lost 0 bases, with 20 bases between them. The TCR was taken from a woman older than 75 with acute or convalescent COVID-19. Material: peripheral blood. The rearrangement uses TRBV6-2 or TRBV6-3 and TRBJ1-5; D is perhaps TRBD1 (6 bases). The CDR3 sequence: CASSYTTTQGQPSNQPQHF. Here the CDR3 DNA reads TGTGCCAGCAGTTACACTACCACCCAAGGACAGCCTAGCAATCAGCCCCAGCATTTT.